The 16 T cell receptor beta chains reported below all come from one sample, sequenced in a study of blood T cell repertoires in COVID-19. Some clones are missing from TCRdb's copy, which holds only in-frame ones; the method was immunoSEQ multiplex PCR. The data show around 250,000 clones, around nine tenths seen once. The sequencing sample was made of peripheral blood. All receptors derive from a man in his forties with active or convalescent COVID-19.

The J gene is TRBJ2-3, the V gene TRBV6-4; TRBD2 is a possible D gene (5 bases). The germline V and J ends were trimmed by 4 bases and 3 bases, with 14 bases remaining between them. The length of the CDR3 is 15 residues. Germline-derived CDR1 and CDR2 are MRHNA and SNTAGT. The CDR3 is CASSVTSTGTDTQYF. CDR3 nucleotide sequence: TGTGCCAGCAGTGTAACAAGCACGGGGACAGATACGCAGTATTTT.

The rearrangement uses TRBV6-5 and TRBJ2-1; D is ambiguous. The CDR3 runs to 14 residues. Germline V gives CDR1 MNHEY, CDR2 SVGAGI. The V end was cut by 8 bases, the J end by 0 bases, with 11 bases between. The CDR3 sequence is CASGRALSYNEQFF. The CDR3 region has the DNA TGTGCCAGCGGTAGAGCGCTCTCCTACAATGAGCAGTTCTTC.

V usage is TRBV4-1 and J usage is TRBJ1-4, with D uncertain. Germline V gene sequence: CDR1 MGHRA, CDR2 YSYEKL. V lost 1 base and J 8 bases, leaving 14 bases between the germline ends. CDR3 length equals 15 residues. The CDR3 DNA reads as TGCGCCAGCAGCCAAGTACGGGGTGTTGGCGAAAAACTGTTTTTT. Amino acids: CASSQVRGVGEKLFF.

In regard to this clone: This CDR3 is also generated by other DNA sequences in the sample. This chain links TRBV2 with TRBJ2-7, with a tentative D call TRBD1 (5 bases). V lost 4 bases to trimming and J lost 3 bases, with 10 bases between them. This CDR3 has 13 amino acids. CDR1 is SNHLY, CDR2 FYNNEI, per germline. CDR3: CASSVYRNYEQYF. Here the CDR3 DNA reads TGTGCCAGCAGTGTATACAGGAACTACGAGCAGTACTTC.

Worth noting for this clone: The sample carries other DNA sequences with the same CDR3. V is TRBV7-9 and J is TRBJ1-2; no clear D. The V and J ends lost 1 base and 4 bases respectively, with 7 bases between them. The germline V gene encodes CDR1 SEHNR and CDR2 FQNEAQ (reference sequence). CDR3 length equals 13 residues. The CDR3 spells CASSLGGSYGYTF. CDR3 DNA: TGTGCCAGCAGCTTAGGCGGGAGCTATGGCTACACCTTC. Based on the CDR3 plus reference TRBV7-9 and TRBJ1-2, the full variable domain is DTGVSQNPRHKITKRGQNVTFRCDPISEHNRLYWYRQTLGQGPEFLTYFQNEAQLEKSRLLSDRFSAERPKGSFSTLEIQRTEQGDSAMYLCASSLGGSYGYTFGSGTRLTVV.

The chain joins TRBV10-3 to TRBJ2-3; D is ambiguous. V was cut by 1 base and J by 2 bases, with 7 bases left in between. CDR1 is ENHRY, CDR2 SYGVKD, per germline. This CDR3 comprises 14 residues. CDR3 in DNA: TGTGCCATCAGTGAGTTTGGAGACACAGATACGCAGTATTTT. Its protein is CAISEFGDTDTQYF.

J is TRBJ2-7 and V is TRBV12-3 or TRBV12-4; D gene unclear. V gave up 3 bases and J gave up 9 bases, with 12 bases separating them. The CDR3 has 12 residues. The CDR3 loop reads CASSFPRTRQYF. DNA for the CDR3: TGTGCCAGCAGTTTTCCGCGTACCCGGCAGTACTTC.

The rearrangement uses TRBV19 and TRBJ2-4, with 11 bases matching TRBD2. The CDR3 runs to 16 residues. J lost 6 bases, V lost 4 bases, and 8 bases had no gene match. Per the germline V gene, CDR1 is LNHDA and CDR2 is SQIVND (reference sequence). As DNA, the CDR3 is TGTGCCAGTAGTACCAATTCCGGGACTAGCGGAAACATTCAGTACTTC. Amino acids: CASSTNSGTSGNIQYF.

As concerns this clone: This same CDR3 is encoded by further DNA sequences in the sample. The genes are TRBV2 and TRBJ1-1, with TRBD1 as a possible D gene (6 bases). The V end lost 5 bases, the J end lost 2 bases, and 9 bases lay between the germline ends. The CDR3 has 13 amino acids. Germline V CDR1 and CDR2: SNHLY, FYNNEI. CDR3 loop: CASSKQGNTEAFF. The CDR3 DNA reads TGTGCCAGCAGTAAACAGGGAAACACTGAAGCTTTCTTT.

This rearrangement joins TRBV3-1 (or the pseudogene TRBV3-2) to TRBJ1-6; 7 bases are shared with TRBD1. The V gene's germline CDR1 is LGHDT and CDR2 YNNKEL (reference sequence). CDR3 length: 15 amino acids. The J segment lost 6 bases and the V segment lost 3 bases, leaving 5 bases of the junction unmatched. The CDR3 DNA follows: TGTGCCAGCAGCCAGTCGACAGGGATTAATTCACCCCTCCACTTT. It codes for CASSQSTGINSPLHF.

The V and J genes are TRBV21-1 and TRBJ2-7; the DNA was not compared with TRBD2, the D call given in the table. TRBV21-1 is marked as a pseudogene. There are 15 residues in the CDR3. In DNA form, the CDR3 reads TGTGCCAGCAGCAAAGCAGCGGGAGGGGACGACGAGCAGTACTTC. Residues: CASSKAAGGDDEQYF.

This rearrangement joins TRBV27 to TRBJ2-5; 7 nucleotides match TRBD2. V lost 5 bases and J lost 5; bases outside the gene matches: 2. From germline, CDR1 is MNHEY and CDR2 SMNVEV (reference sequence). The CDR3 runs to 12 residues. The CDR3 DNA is TGTGCCAGCAGTGTGCGGGGGGAGACCCAGTACTTC. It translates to CASSVRGETQYF.

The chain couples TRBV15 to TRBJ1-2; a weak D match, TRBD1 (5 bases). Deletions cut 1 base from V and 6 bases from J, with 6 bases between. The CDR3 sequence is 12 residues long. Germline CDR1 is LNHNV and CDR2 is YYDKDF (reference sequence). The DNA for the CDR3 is TGTGCCACCAGCAGAGCCAGGGATGGCTACACCTTC. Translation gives CATSRARDGYTF.

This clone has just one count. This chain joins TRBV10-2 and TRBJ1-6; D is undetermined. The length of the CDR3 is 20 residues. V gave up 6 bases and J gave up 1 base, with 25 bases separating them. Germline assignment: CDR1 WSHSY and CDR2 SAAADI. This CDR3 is CASRKRAPHGLWSYNSPLHF. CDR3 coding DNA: TGCGCCAGCAGAAAGAGGGCTCCACATGGGTTATGGTCCTATAATTCACCCCTCCACTTT.

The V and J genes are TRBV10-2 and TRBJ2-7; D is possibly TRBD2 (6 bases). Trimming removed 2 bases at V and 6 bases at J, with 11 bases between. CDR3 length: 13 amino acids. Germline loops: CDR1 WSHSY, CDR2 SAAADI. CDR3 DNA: TGCGCCAGCAGTGAGCCGACTAGGGGCGAGCAGTACTTC. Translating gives CASSEPTRGEQYF.

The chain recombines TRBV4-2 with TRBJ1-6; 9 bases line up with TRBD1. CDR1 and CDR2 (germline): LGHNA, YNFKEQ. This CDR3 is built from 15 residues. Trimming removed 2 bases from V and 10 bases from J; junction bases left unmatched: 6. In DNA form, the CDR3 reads TGTGCCAGCAGCCAAACAGGGGGCGCAGGGTCACCCCTCCACTTT. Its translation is CASSQTGGAGSPLHF.